The 18 T cell receptor beta chains given below trace back to one sample, sequenced in a study of blood T cell repertoires in COVID-19. Profiled with immunoSEQ multiplex PCR; TCRdb holds only in-frame clones, not every one. The sample has tens of thousands of clones, approximately 90% seen once. Sequencing used peripheral blood. Every receptor here comes from a man in his 60s with COVID-19, enrolled during active disease.

The CDR3 spells CASSPGLARLFTDTQYF. CDR3 in DNA: TGTGCCAGCTCACCTGGACTAGCGAGATTGTTCACAGATACGCAGTATTTT. The chain has TRBV18 and TRBJ2-3, with TRBD2 identical over 9 bases. V shed 3 bases, J shed 2 bases, and the junction held 9 bases outside the gene matches. The CDR3 has 17 amino acids. Looked up from germline, CDR1 is KGHSH and CDR2 is LQKENI.

This clone appeared a single time. This chain uses TRBV7-3 with TRBJ2-3; TRBD2 aligns across 14 bases. This CDR3 is built from 17 residues. The germline CDR1 and CDR2 sequences are SGHTA and FQGTGA. V trimming: 1 base; J trimming: 4 bases; junction bases outside the gene matches: 4. The CDR3 DNA sequence: TGTGCCAGCAGCTTAAACCCGGGACTAGCGGGAGCAGATACGCAGTATTTT. This sequence encodes CASSLNPGLAGADTQYF.

This chain links TRBV29-1 with TRBJ2-3; unclear D gene. Germline CDR1 SQVTM, CDR2 ANQGSEA. The CDR3 length is 10 residues. With 6 bases removed from V and 8 bases from J, the gap between germline ends came to 9 bases. CDR3 region: CSVASRTQYF. The CDR3 DNA reads as TGCAGCGTAGCCTCCCGTACGCAGTATTTT.

The rearrangement links TRBV3-1 (or the pseudogene TRBV3-2) to TRBJ2-1; D perhaps matches TRBD2 (5 bases). V lost 5 bases, J lost 6 bases, and 11 bases lay in between. The length of the CDR3 is 13 residues. Germline V gene sequence: CDR1 LGHDT, CDR2 YNNKEL (reference sequence). The CDR3 protein is CASSTAGVNEQFF. The CDR3 region has the DNA TGTGCCAGCAGCACAGCCGGGGTCAATGAGCAGTTCTTC.

This chain joins TRBV10-3 and TRBJ1-3, with D possibly matching TRBD1 (5 bases). The V gene lost 3 bases and the J gene lost 2 bases, with 11 bases spanning the gap. Germline V gene sequence: CDR1 ENHRY, CDR2 SYGVKD. This CDR3 has 15 amino acids. CDR3 coding DNA: TGTGCCATCAGTGACCCCGCCAGGGCTGGAAACACCATATATTTT. Translated, it gives CAISDPARAGNTIYF.

The chain has TRBV10-1 and TRBJ1-1; perhaps TRBD1 as D (5 bases). The V end lost 6 bases, the J end lost 1 base, and 15 bases lay between the germline ends. Germline V CDR1 and CDR2: WNHNN, SYGVQD (reference sequence). CDR3 length: 15 amino acids. The CDR3 sequence: CASSGYRQPNTEAFF. CDR3 DNA: TGCGCCAGCAGCGGCTATAGACAGCCGAACACTGAAGCTTTCTTT.

V usage is TRBV4-1 and J usage is TRBJ2-1; possibly TRBD1 for D (8 bases). The CDR3 is 16 amino acids. V was shortened by 0 bases and J by 5 bases, with 14 bases between the two germline ends. From germline, CDR1 is MGHRA and CDR2 YSYEKL. The CDR3 coding sequence is TGCGCCAGCAGCCAAGAGGGGGGGACAGGAGACAATGAGCAGTTCTTC. Translated, it gives CASSQEGGTGDNEQFF.

The rearrangement links TRBV7-3 to TRBJ2-5; D is possibly TRBD2 (5 bases). This CDR3 has 15 residues. The V end lost 5 bases, the J end lost 5 bases, and 18 bases lay between the germline ends. Germline V gene sequence: CDR1 SGHTA, CDR2 FQGTGA. CDR3 sequence reads: CASSQDGVRGETQYF. The DNA of the CDR3 is TGTGCCAGCAGCCAAGACGGGGTACGAGGGGAGACCCAGTACTTC. The full variable domain, in which reference TRBV7-3 and TRBJ2-5 provide the parts outside the CDR3, is GAGVSQTPSNKVTEKGKYVELRCDPISGHTALYWYRQSLGQGPEFLIYFQGTGAADDSGLPNDRFFAVRPEGSVSTLKIQRTERGDSAVYLCASSQDGVRGETQYFGPGTRLLVL.

The chain links TRBV3-1 (or the pseudogene TRBV3-2) to TRBJ1-5; 7 nucleotides align to TRBD1. CDR3 length: 16 amino acids. The ends lost 1 base at V and 0 bases at J; junction bases unmatched: 3. Germline values: CDR1 LGHDT, CDR2 YNNKEL (reference sequence). The CDR3 DNA follows: TGTGCCAGCAGCCAAGGGACAGGAAATAGCAATCAGCCCCAGCATTTT. Its protein product is CASSQGTGNSNQPQHF.

The rearrangement uses TRBV19 and TRBJ1-4; the D gene is possibly TRBD1 (5 bases). Germline lookup yields CDR1 LNHDA and CDR2 SQIVND (reference sequence). The V end was cut by 5 bases, the J end by 8 bases, with 18 bases between. This CDR3 region has 15 residues. The CDR3 DNA follows: TGTGCCAGTAGTTCCCTGGGGCCGGCCGTCGAAAAACTGTTTTTT. Amino acids: CASSSLGPAVEKLFF.

The chain uses TRBV28 and TRBJ2-3; D perhaps matches TRBD1 (5 bases). The CDR3 is 15 residues long. The V gene's germline CDR1 is MDHEN and CDR2 SYDVKM. The germline V and J ends were trimmed by 5 bases and 1 base, with 13 bases remaining between them. CDR3 region: CASSQWGVGTDTQYF. Written as DNA, the CDR3 is TGTGCCAGCAGTCAGTGGGGCGTTGGCACAGATACGCAGTATTTT.

The CDR3 region has the DNA TGTGCCAGCAGCTCATACAGGGACGAAGAGACCCAGTACTTC. It specifies CASSSYRDEETQYF. The chain is built from TRBV7-9 and TRBJ2-5, with a weak D call TRBD1 (6 bases). Trimming cost V 4 bases and J 3 bases, with 12 bases left between them. The CDR3 is 14 amino acids. CDR1 is SEHNR and CDR2 is FQNEAQ in the germline V gene (reference sequence).

There are a few counts of this clone. The chain uses TRBV2 and TRBJ2-2; D is possibly TRBD1 (6 bases). Germline CDR1 SNHLY, CDR2 FYNNEI. This CDR3 is 14 amino acids long. Trimming left V 6 bases short and J 3 bases short, with 11 bases between. CDR3 bases: TGTGCCAGCAGAGGACAGACCTACACCGGGGAGCTGTTTTTT. Translating it yields CASRGQTYTGELFF.

This chain links TRBV18 with TRBJ1-6, with 7 bases fitting TRBD1. V lost 3 bases to trimming and J lost 7 bases; unmatched junction nucleotides: 3. Germline loops: CDR1 KGHSH, CDR2 LQKENI. CDR3 length: 14 amino acids. Here the CDR3 reads CASSPKQGNSPLHF. The CDR3 DNA reads TGTGCCAGCTCACCGAAACAGGGGAATTCACCCCTCCACTTT.

The rearrangement uses TRBV4-1 and TRBJ2-3, with a tentative D call TRBD2 (6 bases). Germline CDR1 is MGHRA and CDR2 is YSYEKL. The CDR3 spans 15 residues. Deletions cut 6 bases from V and 2 bases from J, with 15 bases between. The CDR3 reads CASRGRPGDTDTQYF. CDR3 coding DNA: TGCGCCAGCAGGGGGAGGCCAGGTGACACAGATACGCAGTATTTT.

This clone turned up a few times. The gene calls are TRBV10-2 and TRBJ2-7; D not certain. The CDR3 is made up of 14 amino acids. The germline V and J ends were trimmed by 4 bases and 4 bases, with 14 bases remaining between them. CDR1 and CDR2 from the germline V gene are WSHSY and SAAADI. This chain's CDR3 is CASSATASTYEQYF. In DNA form, the CDR3 reads TGCGCCAGCAGTGCCACAGCAAGCACTTACGAGCAGTACTTC.

This clone has a single count. This chain uses TRBV3-1 (or the pseudogene TRBV3-2) with TRBJ2-7; 7 bases are a match to TRBD1. Germline-derived CDR1 and CDR2 are LGHDT and YNNKEL (reference sequence). This CDR3 is 15 amino acids long. Unmatched junction bases numbered 11, after V lost 4 bases and J lost 5 bases. The CDR3 reads CASSPRIDRAHEQYF. The CDR3 DNA reads TGTGCCAGCAGCCCTCGAATCGACAGGGCCCACGAGCAGTACTTC.

J is TRBJ2-5 and V is TRBV11-2; maybe TRBD2 (7 bases). The CDR3 contains 14 residues. V was clipped by 2 bases and J by 5 bases, with 12 bases between them. Germline V gene data show CDR1 as SGHAT and CDR2 as FQNNGV. In nucleotides, the CDR3 is TGTGCCAGCAGCTTATCTCGGGGGGCGGAGACCCAGTACTTC. This translates into CASSLSRGAETQYF. Based on the CDR3 plus reference TRBV11-2 and TRBJ2-5, the full variable domain is EAGVAQSPRYKIIEKRQSVAFWCNPISGHATLYWYQQILGQGPKLLIQFQNNGVVDDSQLPKDRFSAERLKGVDSTLKIQPAKLEDSAVYLCASSLSRGAETQYFGPGTRLLVL.